These 8 T cell receptor beta chains originate from one sample sequenced in a study of T-cell memory formation after mild COVID-19. A single record per CDR3 protein comes from TCRdb applying MiXCR to the 5' RACE reads. The sample lists about 360,000 distinct CDR3 sequences, approximately 15% occurring once. Sequenced material: PBMCs or a T cell subset sorted from them (not recorded which). The receptor source for this set is a man younger than 35 who had mild COVID-19 (a few samples of this study predate the infection). Cell type and time point are not known.

This clonotype occurred a few times. The chain is built from TRBV7-9 and TRBJ2-5; 8 positions match TRBD1. The V segment lost 4 bases and the J segment 4 bases; nucleotides outside the gene matches: 2. The CDR3 length is 13 residues. Germline CDR1 SEHNR, CDR2 FQNEAQ (reference sequence). The CDR3 region is CASSWTGLETQYF. The CDR3 nucleotides read TGTGCCAGCAGCTGGACAGGGTTAGAGACCCAGTACTTC.

This clonotype appeared a few times. The rearrangement uses TRBV6-5 and TRBJ2-6, with unresolved D. There are 16 residues in the CDR3. V was shortened by 0 bases and J by 0 bases, with 6 bases between the two germline ends. The germline CDR1 and CDR2 sequences are MNHEY and SVGAGI. CDR3 in amino acids: CASSYSLSSGANVLTF. CDR3 sequence (DNA): TGTGCCAGCAGTTACTCGCTGAGCTCTGGGGCCAACGTCCTGACTTTC.

The chain uses TRBV30 and TRBJ2-7; D remains ambiguous. Per germline, CDR1 GTSNPN and CDR2 SVGIG (reference sequence). Trimming stripped 2 bases from V and 3 bases from J, with 8 bases between. The CDR3 is 12 residues long. Here the CDR3 DNA reads TGTGCCTGGAGTTTGGGATTCTACGAGCAGTACTTC. It encodes CAWSLGFYEQYF.

Many counts were recorded for this clonotype. This CDR3 reads CASSLGLGITQYF. The CDR3 bases are TGTGCCAGCAGCTTAGGTTTGGGGATTACGCAGTATTTT. J is TRBJ2-3 and V is TRBV7-9, with no clear D. V was clipped by 1 base and J by 8 bases, with 10 bases between them. The germline gives CDR1 SEHNR, CDR2 FQNEAQ (reference sequence). The length of the CDR3 is 13 residues.

In its sample, this clonotype was seen a few times. The rearrangement uses TRBV19 and TRBJ2-2; tentatively, D is TRBD2 (5 bases). Trimming took off 9 bases at V and 4 bases at J, with 24 bases between the two ends. The CDR3 is 17 amino acids. In germline, CDR1 is LNHDA, CDR2 SQIVND (reference sequence). As DNA, the CDR3 is TGTGCCAGCCAGGCCCTTCTAGCCACCCTTGGCACCGGGGAGCTGTTTTTT. Its translation is CASQALLATLGTGELFF.

This clonotype has more than one count but fewer than ten. This CDR3 is CASSQDHGGTEAFF. The CDR3 nucleotides read TGTGCCAGCAGCCAAGATCATGGGGGCACTGAAGCTTTCTTT. J is TRBJ1-1 and V is TRBV4-2; D is perhaps TRBD1 (5 bases). This CDR3 comprises 14 residues. Trimming took off 0 bases at V and 4 bases at J, with 9 bases between the two ends. CDR1 is LGHNA and CDR2 is YNFKEQ in the germline V gene.

J is TRBJ1-1 and V is TRBV20-1, with D possibly being TRBD1 (5 bases). Germline V gene sequence: CDR1 DFQATT, CDR2 SNEGSKA (reference sequence). CDR3 length equals 11 residues. This chain's CDR3 is CTLGREGEAFF. The CDR3 nucleotides read TGCACTCTGGGCAGGGAAGGTGAAGCTTTCTTT.

The chain employs TRBV3-1 and TRBJ1-3, with TRBD1 as a possible D gene (5 bases). CDR1 LGHDT and CDR2 YNNKEL come from the germline V gene (reference sequence). This CDR3 spans 14 amino acids. V was clipped by 1 base and J by 2 bases, with 6 bases between them. In DNA, the CDR3 is TGTGCCAGCAGCCAAGGGGGGACTGGAAACACCATATATTTT. Translating it yields CASSQGGTGNTIYF.